The clone carrying this T cell receptor (beta chain) was seen a few times. No antigen is known for it. The sample is drawn from a study of identical twins. Whole-study results and caveats: Insertions ran lower in abundant cord blood beta clonotypes, though not in memory repertoires.

A single record per CDR3 protein comes from TCRdb applying MiXCR to the 5' RACE reads. The top ten clones hold about 4.5% of a sample with 600,000 to 700,000 distinct CDR3 sequences, 21% of them seen once. Germline V CDR1 and CDR2: MNHNS, SASEGT. Trimming cost V 5 bases and J 2 bases, with 16 bases left between them. This CDR3 comprises 15 residues. The data were also submitted as part of a second study, on T cells expressing NK-cell markers. Turning to that study: TCR beta repertoires came from sorted CD3+CD56+NKG2C+, CD3+CD56+NKG2C- and CD3+CD56-NKG2C+ T cells. HCMV serostatus: seven of eight sequenced donors positive, one negative.

This TCR came from a young woman in good health. The chain recombines TRBV6-1 with TRBJ2-7; D is uncertain. Material: PBMCs. The CDR3 here is CASSPTGSYTYEQYF. The CDR3 DNA sequence: TGTGCCAGCAGTCCTACTGGGTCCTACACCTACGAGCAGTACTTC.